Listed below are T cell receptor beta chains from one sample, sequenced in a study of T cells in Graves' hyperthyroidism and ophthalmopathy. One entry per CDR3 protein, called by TCRdb with MiXCR from the multiplex PCR reads. Of a few hundred thousand distinct CDR3 sequences detected, about 16% appear once; the ten largest clones hold 35% to 50%. Sequencing was done on a sample of blood. These receptors were taken from a man aged 35-49 years with Graves' hyperthyroidism. Each CDR3 is given with its conserved first and last residue. Each record gives: D gene, J gene, clone size, V gene, CDR3 protein, CDR3 DNA. The D gene is left open where the match is weak. The size of a clone is reported for some rows only, either as once, few or many, or as a class for expanded clones.

d_gene: -
j_gene: TRBJ1-4
abundance: many
v_gene: TRBV28
CDR3aa: CASSGATGTRNEKLFF
CDR3nt: TGTGCCAGCAGTGGCGCTACCGGGACCCGAAATGAAAAACTGTTTTTT

d_gene: -
j_gene: TRBJ1-1
abundance: many
v_gene: TRBV2
CDR3aa: CASSSDKNTEAFF
CDR3nt: TGTGCCAGCAGTTCCGACAAGAACACTGAAGCTTTCTTT

d_gene: TRBD1
j_gene: TRBJ2-1
abundance: few
v_gene: TRBV6-1
CDR3aa: CASSPRTGLGRDEQFF
CDR3nt: TGTGCCAGCAGTCCCCGGACAGGGTTGGGAAGGGATGAGCAGTTCTTC

d_gene: TRBD2
j_gene: TRBJ2-1
abundance: many
v_gene: TRBV20-1
CDR3aa: CSARVSGGAWANEQFF
CDR3nt: TGCAGTGCTAGAGTTAGCGGGGGGGCCTGGGCGAATGAGCAGTTCTTC

d_gene: TRBD1
j_gene: TRBJ1-6
abundance: many
v_gene: TRBV7-8
CDR3aa: CASSPGTDNNSPLHF
CDR3nt: TGTGCCAGCAGCCCCGGGACAGACAATAATTCACCCCTCCACTTT

d_gene: TRBD2
j_gene: TRBJ2-3
abundance: -
v_gene: TRBV7-9
CDR3aa: CASSGLAGSPDTQYF
CDR3nt: TGTGCCAGCAGCGGACTAGCGGGGTCTCCAGATACGCAGTATTTT

d_gene: TRBD1
j_gene: TRBJ2-5
abundance: many
v_gene: TRBV2
CDR3aa: CASRWGQQETQYF
CDR3nt: TGTGCCAGCAGGTGGGGACAGCAAGAGACCCAGTACTTC

d_gene: TRBD2
j_gene: TRBJ2-7
abundance: few
v_gene: TRBV6-1
CDR3aa: CASTPQRGGYEQYF
CDR3nt: TGTGCCAGCACACCCCAGCGGGGCGGCTACGAGCAGTACTTC

d_gene: TRBD2
j_gene: TRBJ2-3
abundance: many
v_gene: TRBV7-2
CDR3aa: CASSSTGLAGGLRPDTQYF
CDR3nt: TGTGCCAGCAGCTCCACGGGACTAGCGGGGGGACTTCGCCCCGATACGCAGTATTTT

d_gene: TRBD2
j_gene: TRBJ2-5
abundance: many
v_gene: TRBV6-2/TRBV6-3
CDR3aa: CASSYSGSGAIVGETQYF
CDR3nt: TGTGCCAGCAGTTACTCCGGTAGCGGGGCCATAGTTGGAGAGACCCAGTACTTC

d_gene: TRBD2
j_gene: TRBJ2-5
abundance: -
v_gene: TRBV20-1
CDR3aa: CSARGGGGGETQYF
CDR3nt: TGCAGTGCTCGGGGGGGCGGGGGAGGAGAGACCCAGTACTTC

d_gene: TRBD2
j_gene: TRBJ2-1
abundance: few
v_gene: TRBV7-9
CDR3aa: CASSLALAGAYNEQFF
CDR3nt: TGTGCCAGCAGCTTAGCGCTAGCGGGGGCCTACAATGAGCAGTTCTTC

d_gene: -
j_gene: TRBJ1-3
abundance: few
v_gene: TRBV3-1
CDR3aa: CASSQGQGGNTIYF
CDR3nt: TGTGCCAGCAGCCAAGGGCAGGGAGGAAACACCATATATTTT

d_gene: -
j_gene: TRBJ2-2
abundance: many
v_gene: TRBV5-8
CDR3aa: CASSLYHGRFMVGELFF
CDR3nt: TGTGCCAGCAGCTTGTACCACGGACGGTTCATGGTCGGGGAGCTGTTTTTT

d_gene: TRBD2
j_gene: TRBJ2-3
abundance: many
v_gene: TRBV11-2
CDR3aa: CASSFRGGDTDTQYF
CDR3nt: TGTGCCAGCAGCTTTCGGGGGGGGGACACAGATACGCAGTATTTT

d_gene: -
j_gene: TRBJ2-3
abundance: -
v_gene: TRBV27
CDR3aa: CAIGGEGTTDTQYF
CDR3nt: TGTGCCATAGGGGGTGAGGGGACAACAGATACGCAGTATTTT

d_gene: -
j_gene: TRBJ2-1
abundance: few
v_gene: TRBV6-1
CDR3aa: CASSQGWGQRQFF
CDR3nt: TGTGCCAGCAGCCAGGGGTGGGGACAACGGCAGTTCTTC

d_gene: -
j_gene: TRBJ1-1
abundance: many
v_gene: TRBV12-3/TRBV12-4
CDR3aa: CASSSLINTEAFF
CDR3nt: TGTGCCAGCAGTTCGCTCATTAACACTGAAGCTTTCTTT

d_gene: -
j_gene: TRBJ2-2
abundance: -
v_gene: TRBV6-1
CDR3aa: CASTENTGELFF
CDR3nt: TGTGCCAGCACGGAGAACACCGGGGAGCTGTTTTTT

d_gene: TRBD1
j_gene: TRBJ1-1
abundance: few
v_gene: TRBV5-6
CDR3aa: CASSRTGTEAFF
CDR3nt: TGTGCCAGCAGCAGGACAGGGACTGAAGCTTTCTTT

d_gene: TRBD1
j_gene: TRBJ2-3
abundance: -
v_gene: TRBV3-1
CDR3aa: CASSLRDRVNTDTQYF
CDR3nt: TGTGCCAGCAGCCTCCGGGACAGGGTGAACACAGATACGCAGTATTTT

d_gene: -
j_gene: TRBJ1-3
abundance: -
v_gene: TRBV29-1
CDR3aa: CSARLSGNTIYF
CDR3nt: TGCAGCGCCAGGCTCTCTGGAAACACCATATATTTT

d_gene: -
j_gene: TRBJ1-5
abundance: many
v_gene: TRBV24-1
CDR3aa: CATSDLAQPQHF
CDR3nt: TGTGCCACCAGTGATTTAGCCCAGCCCCAGCATTTT

d_gene: -
j_gene: TRBJ1-6
abundance: -
v_gene: TRBV6-5
CDR3aa: CASSYGGALGDSPLHF
CDR3nt: TGTGCCAGCAGTTACGGCGGAGCCTTGGGGGATTCACCCCTCCACTTT

d_gene: TRBD1
j_gene: TRBJ2-5
abundance: many
v_gene: TRBV11-2
CDR3aa: CASSRGQGTGETQYF
CDR3nt: TGTGCCAGCAGCCGGGGACAGGGGACTGGAGAGACCCAGTACTTC

d_gene: TRBD1
j_gene: TRBJ1-2
abundance: many
v_gene: TRBV6-6
CDR3aa: CASSYSYGQGNYGYTF
CDR3nt: TGTGCCAGCAGTTACTCGTATGGACAGGGTAACTATGGCTACACCTTC

d_gene: TRBD1
j_gene: TRBJ2-3
abundance: many
v_gene: TRBV9
CDR3aa: CASSVVGQNTDTQYF
CDR3nt: TGTGCCAGCAGCGTAGTGGGACAGAACACAGATACGCAGTATTTT

d_gene: TRBD1
j_gene: TRBJ2-5
abundance: many
v_gene: TRBV5-8
CDR3aa: CASSRTGTGFQETQYF
CDR3nt: TGTGCCAGCAGTCGAACCGGGACAGGCTTCCAAGAGACCCAGTACTTC

d_gene: TRBD1
j_gene: TRBJ2-7
abundance: few
v_gene: TRBV20-1
CDR3aa: CSAVSGTDAFEQYF
CDR3nt: TGCAGTGCAGTGTCCGGGACAGACGCTTTCGAGCAGTACTTC

d_gene: -
j_gene: TRBJ2-7
abundance: many
v_gene: TRBV7-9
CDR3aa: CASSLMSTSRDEQYF
CDR3nt: TGTGCCAGCAGCTTAATGTCGACCTCCAGGGACGAGCAGTACTTC

d_gene: -
j_gene: TRBJ1-1
abundance: many
v_gene: TRBV30
CDR3aa: CAWSVPLNTEAFF
CDR3nt: TGTGCCTGGAGTGTACCGTTGAACACTGAAGCTTTCTTT

d_gene: -
j_gene: TRBJ1-1
abundance: many
v_gene: TRBV11-2
CDR3aa: CASSTGYSEAFF
CDR3nt: TGTGCCAGCAGTACGGGGTACTCTGAAGCTTTCTTT

d_gene: -
j_gene: TRBJ2-7
abundance: few
v_gene: TRBV6-1
CDR3aa: CASIGGSSYEQYF
CDR3nt: TGTGCCAGCATTGGCGGTAGCTCCTACGAGCAGTACTTC

d_gene: -
j_gene: TRBJ1-3
abundance: -
v_gene: TRBV12-3/TRBV12-4
CDR3aa: CASSMLGPGNTIYF
CDR3nt: TGTGCCAGCAGCATGCTAGGACCTGGAAACACCATATATTTT

d_gene: -
j_gene: TRBJ2-1
abundance: many
v_gene: TRBV5-1
CDR3aa: CASSFWSGRSYNEQFF
CDR3nt: TGCGCCAGCAGCTTCTGGAGCGGTCGTTCCTACAATGAGCAGTTCTTC

d_gene: -
j_gene: TRBJ2-7
abundance: many
v_gene: TRBV28
CDR3aa: CASSLSQGPSGEQYF
CDR3nt: TGTGCCAGCAGTTTAAGCCAGGGTCCATCGGGAGAGCAGTACTTC

d_gene: -
j_gene: TRBJ2-7
abundance: once
v_gene: TRBV6-2/TRBV6-3
CDR3aa: CASSYEGRNSYEQYF
CDR3nt: TGTGCCAGCAGTTACGAAGGGAGAAACTCCTACGAGCAGTACTTC

d_gene: -
j_gene: TRBJ2-2
abundance: many
v_gene: TRBV20-1
CDR3aa: CSARARGAGELFF
CDR3nt: TGCAGTGCTAGAGCCCGGGGGGCGGGGGAGCTGTTTTTT

d_gene: -
j_gene: TRBJ1-2
abundance: -
v_gene: TRBV5-5
CDR3aa: CASSLGGPNNYGYTF
CDR3nt: TGTGCCAGCAGCTTGGGGGGGCCCAATAACTATGGCTACACCTTC

d_gene: TRBD1
j_gene: TRBJ1-5
abundance: few
v_gene: TRBV7-9
CDR3aa: CASSPRTGLNQPQHF
CDR3nt: TGTGCCAGCAGCCCAAGGACAGGTCTTAATCAGCCCCAGCATTTT

d_gene: -
j_gene: TRBJ2-2
abundance: many
v_gene: TRBV20-1
CDR3aa: CSARVRTINTGELFF
CDR3nt: TGCAGTGCTAGAGTTAGGACTATTAACACCGGGGAGCTGTTTTTT

d_gene: -
j_gene: TRBJ2-2
abundance: many
v_gene: TRBV4-1
CDR3aa: CASSRGPNTGELFF
CDR3nt: TGCGCCAGCAGTCGGGGGCCGAACACCGGGGAGCTGTTTTTT

d_gene: -
j_gene: TRBJ2-7
abundance: many
v_gene: TRBV12-3/TRBV12-4
CDR3aa: CASSLVPSYEQYF
CDR3nt: TGTGCCAGCAGTTTAGTCCCTTCCTACGAGCAGTACTTC